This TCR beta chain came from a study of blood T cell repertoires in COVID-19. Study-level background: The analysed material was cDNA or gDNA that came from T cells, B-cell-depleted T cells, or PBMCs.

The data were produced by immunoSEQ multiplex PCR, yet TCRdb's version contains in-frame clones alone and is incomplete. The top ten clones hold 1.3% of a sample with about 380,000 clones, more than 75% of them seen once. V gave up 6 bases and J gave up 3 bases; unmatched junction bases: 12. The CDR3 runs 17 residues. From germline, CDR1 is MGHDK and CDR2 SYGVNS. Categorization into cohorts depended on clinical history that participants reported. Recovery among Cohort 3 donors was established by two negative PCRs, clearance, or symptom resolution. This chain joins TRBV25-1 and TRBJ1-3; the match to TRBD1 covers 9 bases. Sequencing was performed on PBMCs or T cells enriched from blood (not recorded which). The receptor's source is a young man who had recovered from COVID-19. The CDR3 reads CASRAGTGQEFGNTIYF. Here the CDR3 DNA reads TGTGCCAGCAGAGCCGGGACAGGGCAGGAATTTGGAAACACCATATATTTT. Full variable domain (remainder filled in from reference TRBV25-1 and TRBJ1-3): EADIYQTPRYLVIGTGKKITLECSQTMGHDKMYWYQQDPGMELHLIHYSYGVNSTEKGDLSSESTVSRIRTEHFPLTLESARPSHTSQYLCASRAGTGQEFGNTIYFGEGSWLTVV.